The subject of this entry is one T cell receptor (beta chain). This sample is part of a study of T-cell reconstitution after alpha-beta-depleted transplantation in children. TCRbeta library preparation incorporated unique molecular identifiers. TCRdb reprocessed the PCR reads with MiXCR, giving one entry per CDR3 protein. This table holds about 500,000 distinct CDR3 sequences, 30% to 35% found once. Trimming left V 0 bases short and J 3 bases short, with 3 bases between. CDR3 length: 13 residues. In germline, CDR1 is LGHDT, CDR2 YNNKEL (reference sequence). The rearrangement links TRBV3-1 to TRBJ2-1; D unresolved. This TCR came from a human donor who donated a stem cell graft to a child with aplastic anemia. The source was PBMCs from the stem cell graft donor, collected from the stem cell graft. The CDR3: CASSQDHYNEQFF. CDR3 DNA: TGTGCCAGCAGCCAAGATCACTACAATGAGCAGTTCTTC.